What follows are 15 T cell receptor beta chains derived from one specimen sequenced in a study of cytomegalovirus exposure and HLA in healthy donors. PCR used 60 Vbeta primers and 13 Jbeta primers. The repertoire was sequenced with immunoSEQ multiplex PCR; TCRdb's copy has only in-frame clones and lacks some. The sample consists of about 130,000 clones, about 81% of them appearing once. The sequenced sample consisted of PBMCs. The receptors shown here come from a woman aged 40 to 50 in good health and CMV-seropositive.

This chain joins TRBV25-1 and TRBJ1-2, with D unresolved. Germline V CDR1 and CDR2: MGHDK, SYGVNS. V lost 3 bases and J 4 bases, leaving 9 bases between the germline ends. The CDR3 consists of 13 residues. CDR3 nucleotide sequence: TGTGCCAGCAGTGATCCATACAGCTATGGCTACACCTTC. Amino acid sequence: CASSDPYSYGYTF.

J is TRBJ2-1 and V is TRBV7-3; 10 bases fit TRBD2. V lost 6 bases and J lost 8; bases outside the gene matches: 7. The germline V gene has CDR1 SGHTA and CDR2 FQGTGA. The CDR3 covers 14 residues. The CDR3 nucleotides read TGTGCCAGCAGTCTAGCGGGAGATAAATATGAGCAGTTCTTC. Translating it yields CASSLAGDKYEQFF.

The chain employs TRBV27 and TRBJ1-2, with D perhaps matching TRBD1 (5 bases). Trimming stripped 2 bases from V and 0 bases from J, with 10 bases between. The germline V gene encodes CDR1 MNHEY and CDR2 SMNVEV (reference sequence). This CDR3 region has 15 residues. CDR3 bases: TGTGCCAGCAGTTTAAACAGGCTCGCTAACTATGGCTACACCTTC. Its protein is CASSLNRLANYGYTF.

V usage is TRBV19 and J usage is TRBJ1-5, with 9 bases aligning to TRBD1. The CDR3 loop spans 13 amino acids. Germline CDR1 is LNHDA and CDR2 is SQIVND (reference sequence). The J segment lost 8 bases and the V segment lost 5 bases, leaving 4 bases of the junction unmatched. CDR3: CASSWGQGEPQHF. CDR3 in DNA: TGTGCCAGTAGTTGGGGACAGGGAGAGCCCCAGCATTTT.

The V gene is TRBV29-1, the J gene TRBJ2-5, with D tentatively TRBD2 (6 bases). The CDR3 is made up of 13 amino acids. V was shortened by 8 bases and J by 1 base, with 14 bases between the two germline ends. Looked up from germline, CDR1 is SQVTM and CDR2 is ANQGSEA. The CDR3 sequence is CSSTRGLQETQYF. CDR3 nucleotides: TGCAGCTCGACTAGGGGACTCCAAGAGACCCAGTACTTC.

This chain links TRBV4-3 with TRBJ2-7, with 7 bases matching TRBD2. The CDR3 sequence is 15 residues long. Germline loops: CDR1 LGHNA, CDR2 YSLEER. V lost 0 bases and J lost 4; bases outside the gene matches: 6. In DNA, the CDR3 is TGCGCCAGCAGCCAAGACGCGGGAGCGCATTACGAGCAGTACTTC. It specifies CASSQDAGAHYEQYF.

The chain is built from TRBV5-6 and TRBJ1-5, with 7 bases lining up with TRBD1. The junction had 7 bases not matched to a gene; V was cut back by 3 bases and J by 4 bases. Looked up from germline, CDR1 is SGHDT and CDR2 is YYEEEE. This CDR3 region has 15 residues. CDR3: CASSSRDRVNQPQHF. The CDR3 nucleotides read TGTGCCAGCAGCTCACGAGACAGGGTTAATCAGCCCCAGCATTTT.

This clone was found many times. The chain combines TRBV11-1 with TRBJ1-1, with a weak D call TRBD1 (5 bases). From germline, CDR1 is SGHAT and CDR2 FQDESV (reference sequence). Trimming left V 5 bases short and J 4 bases short, with 14 bases between. The CDR3 is 14 residues long. This CDR3 reads CASSRMGGGTEAFF. CDR3 in DNA: TGTGCCAGCAGCCGGATGGGGGGAGGCACTGAAGCTTTCTTT.

The CDR3: CASSQERGGGTLAYEQYF. The CDR3 DNA follows: TGCGCCAGCAGCCAAGAGAGGGGTGGGGGGACCCTTGCCTACGAGCAGTACTTC. V gene TRBV4-3 combines with J gene TRBJ2-7; TRBD2 might be the D (6 bases). Trimming cost V 0 bases and J 2 bases, with 20 bases left between them. CDR1 LGHNA and CDR2 YSLEER come from the germline V gene. The CDR3 covers 18 residues.

The DNA for the CDR3 is TGCAGCGTTGAGGCCACAGGGGGCGTCGGGGAGCTGTTTTTT. This translates into CSVEATGGVGELFF. This chain connects TRBV29-1 to TRBJ2-2; 9 bases are shared with TRBD1. This CDR3 has 14 residues. The V and J ends lost 3 bases and 7 bases, in that order; junction bases with no gene match: 6. Germline V gene lookup returns CDR1 SQVTM and CDR2 ANQGSEA.

This clone was found a few times. Other DNA variants within this sample encode the same CDR3. The CDR3 DNA reads as TGTGCCAGTAGTATCTCCTCCTACAATGAGCAGTTCTTC. Translated, it gives CASSISSYNEQFF. J is TRBJ2-1 and V is TRBV19; D gene unclear. V lost 3 bases to trimming and J lost 0 bases, with 3 bases between them. The CDR3 has 13 amino acids. Per the germline V gene, CDR1 is LNHDA and CDR2 is SQIVND (reference sequence).

The chain links TRBV5-1 to TRBJ1-1; a possible D gene is TRBD1 (5 bases). Germline values: CDR1 SGHRS, CDR2 YFSETQ. CDR3 length: 14 amino acids. Deletions cut 4 bases from V and 5 bases from J, with 15 bases between. As DNA, the CDR3 is TGCGCCAGCAGCACAAATAGACAGTCGACTGAAGCTTTCTTT. It translates to CASSTNRQSTEAFF.

The chain uses TRBV19 and TRBJ1-2; 9 bases match TRBD1. Per the germline V gene, CDR1 is LNHDA and CDR2 is SQIVND (reference sequence). V gave up 3 bases and J gave up 4 bases; unmatched junction bases: 12. This CDR3 is 17 amino acids long. Here the CDR3 reads CASSMSGQGPGSYGYTF. The DNA for the CDR3 is TGTGCCAGTAGTATGTCCGGACAGGGGCCTGGGAGCTATGGCTACACCTTC.

CDR3 bases: TGTGCCAGCAGCGTAGCCAGCGGGGGGGCCGCCGGGGAGCTGTTTTTT. Residues: CASSVASGGAAGELFF. This chain links TRBV9 with TRBJ2-2; 10 positions agree with TRBD2. CDR3 size: 16 residues. Losses at the gene ends were 0 bases for V and 6 bases for J; bases not matched to a gene: 5. CDR1 and CDR2 from the germline V gene are SGDLS and YYNGEE.

The rearrangement joins TRBV19 to TRBJ2-1; 13 bases agree with TRBD2. There are 15 residues in the CDR3. V shed 7 bases, J shed 6 bases, and the junction held 6 bases outside the gene matches. Germline V gene data show CDR1 as LNHDA and CDR2 as SQIVND (reference sequence). CDR3: CASNPLAGGFNEQFF. The CDR3 nucleotides read TGTGCCAGTAACCCACTAGCGGGGGGGTTCAATGAGCAGTTCTTC.